This is a list of T cell receptor beta chains from one sample in a study of beta chain features in type 1 diabetes. Profiling relied on immunoSEQ multiplex PCR, and the TCRdb table lists in-frame clones only, not all of them. The sample holds more than 300,000 clones; 10% to 15% are singletons and the top ten take less than 0.02%. Sequencing input: naive CD4+ T cells from blood. The origin of the receptors is a young man in good health. The conserved cysteine and the conserved F or W are not part of the CDR3 here. Only some rows state a clone size, as once, few, many or a class for expanded clones.

v_gene	abundance	j_gene	CDR3aa
TRBV5-4	NA	TRBJ2-7	ASSPGGVAGSYEQY
TRBV30	few	TRBJ1-1	AWSGQNMNTEAF
TRBV5-4	few	TRBJ2-7	ASSFEGSYEQY
TRBV5-4	few	TRBJ1-1	ASSFGLEDTEAF
TRBV2	few	TRBJ1-2	ASRDLTGEGYGYT
TRBV5-6	NA	TRBJ2-7	ASSLDGTSGSRSGEQY
TRBV11-2	few	TRBJ2-2	ASSRRSGELF
TRBV2	NA	TRBJ2-5	ASSDSRGSETQY
TRBV19	NA	TRBJ2-6	ASSINRGLSGANVLT
TRBV29-1	NA	TRBJ2-5	SVVKGVRETQY
TRBV9	NA	TRBJ2-2	ASTGLANTGELF
TRBV14	NA	TRBJ1-2	ASSKTVLNYGYT
TRBV18	NA	TRBJ2-7	ASSPRSQGGEQY
TRBV29-1	many	TRBJ2-1	SVETSGNDEQF
TRBV7-9	few	TRBJ2-1	ASSLASRRGSYNEQF
TRBV30	NA	TRBJ2-6	AWSEWGSPPGANVLT
TRBV18	few	TRBJ1-1	ASSRDGQGSEAF
TRBV10-3	NA	TRBJ2-7	AISVLDRGYEQY
TRBV7-3	few	TRBJ1-1	ASSYKGAGNTEAF
TRBV30	few	TRBJ2-4	AWSVRRRVRNIQY
TRBV28	NA	TRBJ2-7	ASLTGTGAGEQY
TRBV7-7	few	TRBJ2-7	ASSLASQGEQY
TRBV30	many	TRBJ1-2	AWRNYGYT
TRBV7-3	NA	TRBJ1-5	ASSIPGNNQPQH
TRBV10-3	few	TRBJ2-1	AISDGRLAVARGNEQF
TRBV7-9	NA	TRBJ2-2	ASSFQGSDTGELF
TRBV7-9	few	TRBJ2-6	ASRVGASGANVLT
TRBV28	NA	TRBJ2-5	ASSLLAGGLKTQY
TRBV14	few	TRBJ2-1	ASSSSGRWQF
TRBV7-2	NA	TRBJ1-1	ASSQVTGPTEAF
TRBV4-1	NA	TRBJ2-3	ASSSPRGQRLRTDTQY
TRBV30	few	TRBJ1-2	AWSVQVKENGYT
TRBV9	few	TRBJ1-1	ASSLGQGGTEAF
TRBV6-5	few	TRBJ1-2	ASSYGVVPGNYGYT
TRBV18	few	TRBJ2-6	ASSPPGGAAGANVLT
TRBV30	NA	TRBJ2-1	AWSVFRSTSINEQF
TRBV5-4	few	TRBJ1-1	ASSPGTGATEAF
TRBV18	few	TRBJ2-2	ASSPPAGNTGELF
TRBV6-5	NA	TRBJ1-1	ASSRGRNLEAF
TRBV10-3	NA	TRBJ2-7	ATDRDRGYEQY
TRBV28	NA	TRBJ1-5	ASSLTGTGDNQPQH
TRBV10-3	NA	TRBJ2-2	AIKPGLANTGELF
TRBV5-1	NA	TRBJ2-5	ASSFWAGGSNQETQY
TRBV7-2	once	TRBJ1-6	ASSFTGARAYNSPLH
TRBV7-3	NA	TRBJ2-2	ASSRTGGNTGELF
TRBV19	NA	TRBJ2-7	ASSTSTGGHYEQY
TRBV2	few	TRBJ1-4	ASRQVEKLF
TRBV30	once	TRBJ2-3	ACGSEAGADTQY